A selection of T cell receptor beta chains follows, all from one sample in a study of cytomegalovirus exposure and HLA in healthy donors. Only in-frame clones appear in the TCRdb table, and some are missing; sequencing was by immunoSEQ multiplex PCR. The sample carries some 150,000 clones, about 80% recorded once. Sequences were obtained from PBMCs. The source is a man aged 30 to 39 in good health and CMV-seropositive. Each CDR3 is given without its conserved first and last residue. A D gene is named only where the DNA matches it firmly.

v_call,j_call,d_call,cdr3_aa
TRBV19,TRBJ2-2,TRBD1,ASTGTGAGELF
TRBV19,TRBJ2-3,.,ASSVWEAGDTQY
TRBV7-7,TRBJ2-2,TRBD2,AIVRASGVTGELF
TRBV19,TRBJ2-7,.,ASSLTGSYEQY
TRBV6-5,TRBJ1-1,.,ASRRGGKNTEAF
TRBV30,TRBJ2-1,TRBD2,AWVAGGSGRNNEQF
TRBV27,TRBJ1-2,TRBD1,ASSGQGANYGYT
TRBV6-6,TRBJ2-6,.,ASSPNGLGANVLT
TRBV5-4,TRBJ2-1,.,ASSLWVGDNEQF
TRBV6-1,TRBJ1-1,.,ASTRQTPNTEAF
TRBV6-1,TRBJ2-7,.,ASRQTLYEQY
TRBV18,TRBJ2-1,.,ASSPIGPADEQF
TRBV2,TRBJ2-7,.,ASSEARVYEQY